What follows is one T cell receptor (beta chain) and its context. TCRdb's table, derived via immunoSEQ multiplex PCR, lists solely in-frame clones and lacks some. Of some 460,000 clones in the sample, 87% are singletons; the top ten hold 1.5% to 2%. Assignments of participants to cohorts depended upon their own reported clinical history. This sample stems from a study of blood T cell repertoires in COVID-19. Study-wide background: Acute and convalescent COVID-19 specimens originated in the United States, Italy and Spain. The analysed material was cDNA or gDNA that came from T cells, B-cell-depleted T cells, or PBMCs.

V shed 5 bases and J 5 bases; nucleotides not matched to a gene: 9. The germline V gene has CDR1 SGHAT and CDR2 FQNNGV. The CDR3 runs 17 residues. The sequence derives from a woman aged 18-35 years with acute COVID-19. This sequence joins TRBV11-2 and TRBJ2-5; 15 nucleotides agree with TRBD2. The sequencing sample was made of PBMCs or T cells enriched from blood (not recorded which). In DNA, the CDR3 is TGTGCCAGCAGCCCCGGGACTAGCGGGAGGATTGGGGAGACCCAGTACTTC. This translates into CASSPGTSGRIGETQYF.